This TCR beta chain was captured in a study of blood T cells in healthy people across ages. Together with a sample-barcoded 5' primer, a J-beta primer mix was included in a second PCR lasting about 6 to 12 cycles. Via MiXCR, TCRdb re-called the 5' RACE reads, giving one row per CDR3 protein. This sample has over 1,200,000 distinct CDR3 sequences, with roughly 64% found just once. Trimming removed 5 bases from V and 2 bases from J; junction bases left unmatched: 2. The germline CDR1 and CDR2 sequences are SQVTM and ANQGSEA. CDR3 length: 13 residues. Sequenced input: blood. The TCR comes from a man younger than 35 in good health. The chain couples TRBV29-1 to TRBJ2-7, with 11 bases that match TRBD2. This chain's CDR3 is CSVMTSGAYEQYF. CDR3 DNA sequence: TGCAGCGTTATGACTAGCGGGGCCTACGAGCAGTACTTC.